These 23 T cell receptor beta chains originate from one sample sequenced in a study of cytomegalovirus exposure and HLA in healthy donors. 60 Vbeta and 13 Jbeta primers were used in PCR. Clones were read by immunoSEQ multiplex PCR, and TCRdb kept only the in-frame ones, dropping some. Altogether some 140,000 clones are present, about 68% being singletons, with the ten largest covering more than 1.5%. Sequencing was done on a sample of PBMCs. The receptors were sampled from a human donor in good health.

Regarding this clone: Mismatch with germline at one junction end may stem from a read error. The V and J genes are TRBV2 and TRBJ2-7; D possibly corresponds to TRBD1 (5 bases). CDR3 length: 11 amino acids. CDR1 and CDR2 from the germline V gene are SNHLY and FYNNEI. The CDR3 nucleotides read TGTGCCAGCACTCGACAGACCGAGGAGTACTTC. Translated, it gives CASTRQTEEYF.

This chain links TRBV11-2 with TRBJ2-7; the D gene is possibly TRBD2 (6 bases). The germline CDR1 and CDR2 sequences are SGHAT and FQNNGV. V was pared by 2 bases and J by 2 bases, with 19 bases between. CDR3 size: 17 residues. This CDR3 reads CASSLLEGGLVPYEQYF. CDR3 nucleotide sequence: TGTGCCAGCAGCTTACTGGAGGGCGGGCTAGTCCCCTACGAGCAGTACTTC.

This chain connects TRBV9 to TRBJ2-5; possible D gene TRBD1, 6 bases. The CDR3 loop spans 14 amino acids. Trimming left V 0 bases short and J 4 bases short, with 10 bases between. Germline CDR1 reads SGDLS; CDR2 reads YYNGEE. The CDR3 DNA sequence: TGTGCCAGCAGCGTAGGGGGGCTGTTAGAGACCCAGTACTTC. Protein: CASSVGGLLETQYF.

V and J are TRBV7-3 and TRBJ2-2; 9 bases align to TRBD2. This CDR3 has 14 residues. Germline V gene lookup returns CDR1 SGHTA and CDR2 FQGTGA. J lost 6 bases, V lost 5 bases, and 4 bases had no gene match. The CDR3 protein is CASSVSGSSGELFF. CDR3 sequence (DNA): TGTGCCAGCAGCGTTAGCGGGAGTTCCGGGGAGCTGTTTTTT.

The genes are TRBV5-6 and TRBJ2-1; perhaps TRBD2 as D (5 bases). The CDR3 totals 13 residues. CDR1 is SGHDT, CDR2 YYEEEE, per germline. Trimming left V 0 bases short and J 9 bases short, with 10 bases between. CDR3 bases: TGTGCCAGCAGCTTGGCATACCGGGGTGAGCAGTTCTTC. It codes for CASSLAYRGEQFF.

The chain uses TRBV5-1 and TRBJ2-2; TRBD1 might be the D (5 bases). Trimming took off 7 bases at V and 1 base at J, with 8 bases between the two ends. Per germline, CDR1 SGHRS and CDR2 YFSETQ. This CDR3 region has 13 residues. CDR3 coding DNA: TGCGCCAGCGGCGGACAGAACACCGGGGAGCTGTTTTTT. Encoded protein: CASGGQNTGELFF.

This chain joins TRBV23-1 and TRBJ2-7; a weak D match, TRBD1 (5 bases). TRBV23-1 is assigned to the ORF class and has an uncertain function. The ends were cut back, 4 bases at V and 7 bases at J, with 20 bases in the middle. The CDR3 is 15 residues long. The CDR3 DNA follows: TGCGCCAGCAGTCCGCCGACAGCGAAACCCGCAGAGCAGTACTTC. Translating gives CASSPPTAKPAEQYF.

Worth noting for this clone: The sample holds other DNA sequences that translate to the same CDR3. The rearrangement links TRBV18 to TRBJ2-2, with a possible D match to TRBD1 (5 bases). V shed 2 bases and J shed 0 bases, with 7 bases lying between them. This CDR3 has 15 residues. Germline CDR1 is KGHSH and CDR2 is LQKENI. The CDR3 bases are TGTGCCAGCTCACCAGCAGGGCCGAACACCGGGGAGCTGTTTTTT. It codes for CASSPAGPNTGELFF.

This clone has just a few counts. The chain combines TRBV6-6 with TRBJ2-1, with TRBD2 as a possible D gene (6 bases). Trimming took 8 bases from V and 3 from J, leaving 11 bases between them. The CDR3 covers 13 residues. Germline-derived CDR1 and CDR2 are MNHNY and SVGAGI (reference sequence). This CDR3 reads CASVNSGYNEQFF. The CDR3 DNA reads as TGTGCCAGCGTCAATAGCGGCTACAATGAGCAGTTCTTC.

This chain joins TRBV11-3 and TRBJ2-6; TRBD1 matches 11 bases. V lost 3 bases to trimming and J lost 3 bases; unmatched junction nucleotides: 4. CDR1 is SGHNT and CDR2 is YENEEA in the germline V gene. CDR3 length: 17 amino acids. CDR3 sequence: CASSLRTGGLGANVLTF. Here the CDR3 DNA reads TGTGCCAGCAGCTTGCGGACAGGGGGCCTTGGGGCCAACGTCCTGACTTTC.

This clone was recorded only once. The CDR3 loop is CASSPTSDYEQYF. The CDR3, as DNA: TGTGCCAGCTCACCAACTAGTGACTACGAGCAGTACTTC. This chain connects TRBV18 to TRBJ2-7, with a weak D call TRBD2 (5 bases). The CDR3 sequence is 13 residues long. V gave up 2 bases and J gave up 3 bases, with 8 bases separating them. The V gene's germline CDR1 is KGHSH and CDR2 LQKENI. Based on the CDR3 plus reference TRBV18 and TRBJ2-7, the full variable domain is NAGVMQNPRHLVRRRGQEARLRCSPMKGHSHVYWYRQLPEEGLKFMVYLQKENIIDESGMPKERFSAEFPKEGPSILRIQQVVRGDSAAYFCASSPTSDYEQYFGPGTRLTVT.

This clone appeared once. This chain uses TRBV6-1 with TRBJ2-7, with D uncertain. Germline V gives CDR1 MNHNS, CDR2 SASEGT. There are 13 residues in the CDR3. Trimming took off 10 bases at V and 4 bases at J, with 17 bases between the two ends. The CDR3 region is CAIQFLPNYEQYF. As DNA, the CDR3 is TGTGCCATCCAATTCCTCCCTAATTACGAGCAGTACTTC.

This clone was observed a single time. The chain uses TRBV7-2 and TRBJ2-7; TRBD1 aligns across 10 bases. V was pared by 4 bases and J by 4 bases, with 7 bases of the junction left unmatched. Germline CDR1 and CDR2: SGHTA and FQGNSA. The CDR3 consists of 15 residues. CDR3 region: CASSSRDRGLYEQYF. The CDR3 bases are TGTGCCAGCAGCTCTAGGGACAGGGGACTGTACGAGCAGTACTTC.

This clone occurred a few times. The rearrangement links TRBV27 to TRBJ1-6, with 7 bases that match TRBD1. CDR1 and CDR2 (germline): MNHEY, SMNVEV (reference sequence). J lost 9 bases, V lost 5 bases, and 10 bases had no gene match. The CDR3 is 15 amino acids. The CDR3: CASSRIQGSGSPLHF. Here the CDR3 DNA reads TGTGCCAGCAGTAGAATACAGGGGTCGGGTTCACCCCTCCACTTT.

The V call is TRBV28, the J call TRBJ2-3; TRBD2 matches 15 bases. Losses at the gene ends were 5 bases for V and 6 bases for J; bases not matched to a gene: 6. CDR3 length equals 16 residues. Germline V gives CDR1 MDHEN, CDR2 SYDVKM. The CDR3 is CASSELGLAGGDTQYF. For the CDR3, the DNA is TGTGCCAGCAGTGAGCTGGGACTAGCGGGAGGCGATACGCAGTATTTT.

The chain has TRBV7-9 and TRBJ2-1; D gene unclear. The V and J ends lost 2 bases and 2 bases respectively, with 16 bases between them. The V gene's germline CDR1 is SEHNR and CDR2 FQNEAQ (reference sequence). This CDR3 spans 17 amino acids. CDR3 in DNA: TGTGCCAGCAGCTTAATTAAAGGAGCTAGGACCTACAATGAGCAGTTCTTC. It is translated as CASSLIKGARTYNEQFF.

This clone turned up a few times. The CDR3 protein is CASSLTGRSNQPQHF. The DNA for the CDR3 is TGTGCCAGCAGCCTAACAGGGCGAAGCAATCAGCCCCAGCATTTT. The chain combines TRBV28 with TRBJ1-5; a possible D gene is TRBD1 (6 bases). The CDR3 is 15 amino acids. Trimming left V 6 bases short and J 1 base short, with 13 bases between. Germline values: CDR1 MDHEN, CDR2 SYDVKM.

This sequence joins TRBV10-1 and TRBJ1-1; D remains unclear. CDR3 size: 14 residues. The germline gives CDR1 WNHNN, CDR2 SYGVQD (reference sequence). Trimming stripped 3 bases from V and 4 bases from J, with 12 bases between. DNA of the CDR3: TGCGCCAGCAGTGAAAGGGAGTCGGGCACTGAAGCTTTCTTT. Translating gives CASSERESGTEAFF.

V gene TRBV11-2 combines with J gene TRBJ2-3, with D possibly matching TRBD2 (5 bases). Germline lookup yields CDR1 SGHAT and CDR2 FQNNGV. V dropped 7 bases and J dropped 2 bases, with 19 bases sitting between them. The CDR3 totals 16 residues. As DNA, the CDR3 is TGTGCCAGCACCCCTTTCCGCGGGCGCTTCACAGATACGCAGTATTTT. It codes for CASTPFRGRFTDTQYF. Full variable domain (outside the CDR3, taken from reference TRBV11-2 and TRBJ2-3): EAGVAQSPRYKIIEKRQSVAFWCNPISGHATLYWYQQILGQGPKLLIQFQNNGVVDDSQLPKDRFSAERLKGVDSTLKIQPAKLEDSAVYLCASTPFRGRFTDTQYFGPGTRLTVL.

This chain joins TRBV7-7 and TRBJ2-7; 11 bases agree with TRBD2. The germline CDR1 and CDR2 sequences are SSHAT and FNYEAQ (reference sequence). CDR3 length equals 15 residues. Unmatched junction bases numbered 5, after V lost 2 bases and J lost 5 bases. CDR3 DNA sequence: TGTGCCAGCAGCTTATGCACTAGCGGGAGCCACGAGCAGTACTTC. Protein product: CASSLCTSGSHEQYF.

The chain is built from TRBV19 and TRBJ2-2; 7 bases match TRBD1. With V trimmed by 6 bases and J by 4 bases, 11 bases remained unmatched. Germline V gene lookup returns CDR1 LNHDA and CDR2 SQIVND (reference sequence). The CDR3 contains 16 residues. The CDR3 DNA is TGTGCCAGTAGAGGGGGCGGGCTAGGGTTCACCGGGGAGCTGTTTTTT. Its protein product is CASRGGGLGFTGELFF. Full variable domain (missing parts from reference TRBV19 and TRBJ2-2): DGGITQSPKYLFRKEGQNVTLSCEQNLNHDAMYWYRQDPGQGLRLIYYSQIVNDFQKGDIAEGYSVSREKKESFPLTVTSAQKNPTAFYLCASRGGGLGFTGELFFGEGSRLTVL.

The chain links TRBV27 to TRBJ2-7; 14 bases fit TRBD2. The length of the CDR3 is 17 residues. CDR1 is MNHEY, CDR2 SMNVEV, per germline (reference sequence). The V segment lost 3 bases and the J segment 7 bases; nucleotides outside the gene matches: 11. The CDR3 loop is CASSFHSTSGRAGEQYF. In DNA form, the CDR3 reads TGTGCCAGCAGTTTCCACTCGACTAGCGGGAGGGCCGGTGAGCAGTACTTC.

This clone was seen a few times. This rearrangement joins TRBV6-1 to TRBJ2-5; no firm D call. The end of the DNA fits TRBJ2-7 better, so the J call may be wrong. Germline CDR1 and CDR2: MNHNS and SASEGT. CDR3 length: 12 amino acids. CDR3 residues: CASSDLSYEQYF. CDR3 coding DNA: TGTGCCAGCAGTGACCTATCCTACGAGCAGTACTTC.